Shown below are 15 T cell receptor beta chains from a single sample sequenced in a study of glioma-infiltrating T cells after dendritic cell vaccination. The repertoire was sequenced with immunoSEQ multiplex PCR; TCRdb's copy has only in-frame clones and lacks some. There are tens of thousands of clones in the sample; around 79% occur only once, and 2% to 2.5% lies in the top ten. The source material was blood, sampled before dendritic cell vaccination. These receptors came from a human donor with glioblastoma.

J is TRBJ2-1 and V is TRBV13, with a tentative D call TRBD2 (6 bases). V lost 5 bases and J lost 3, with 8 bases in between. The V gene's germline CDR1 is PRHDT and CDR2 FYEKMQ (reference sequence). This CDR3 is 13 amino acids long. The CDR3 protein is CASSPGGYNEQFF. CDR3 coding DNA: TGTGCCAGCAGCCCCGGGGGCTACAATGAGCAGTTCTTC.

This rearrangement joins TRBV27 to TRBJ2-2, with D perhaps TRBD1 (5 bases). This CDR3 comprises 14 residues. Deletions cut 2 bases from V and 4 bases from J, with 8 bases between. In germline, CDR1 is MNHEY, CDR2 SMNVEV (reference sequence). The CDR3 region has the DNA TGTGCCAGCAGTTTACAGGGTTCCACCGGGGAGCTGTTTTTT. Encoded protein: CASSLQGSTGELFF.

This clone was observed a handful of times. The V call is TRBV28, the J call TRBJ2-5, with D uncertain. This CDR3 region has 18 residues. Trimming cost V 4 bases and J 2 bases, with 23 bases left between them. Germline V gene lookup returns CDR1 MDHEN and CDR2 SYDVKM. In nucleotides, the CDR3 is TGTGCCAGCAGTTCAAGACCGGGTTCGGAAAAAACGCAAGAGACCCAGTACTTC. It specifies CASSSRPGSEKTQETQYF.

The V call is TRBV5-1, the J call TRBJ1-5; D is undetermined. Germline V gives CDR1 SGHRS, CDR2 YFSETQ. This CDR3 has 13 amino acids. The V end lost 0 bases, the J end lost 5 bases, and 6 bases lay between the germline ends. The CDR3 is CASSLGVDQPQHF. CDR3 nucleotides: TGCGCCAGCAGCTTGGGAGTGGATCAGCCCCAGCATTTT.

J is TRBJ2-2 and V is TRBV19, with D unclear. From germline, CDR1 is LNHDA and CDR2 SQIVND (reference sequence). The CDR3 loop spans 16 amino acids. V was shortened by 1 base and J by 0 bases, with 9 bases between the two germline ends. The CDR3 protein is CASSIAGNTNTGELFF. The CDR3 nucleotides read TGTGCCAGTAGTATAGCAGGCAACACGAACACCGGGGAGCTGTTTTTT.

This clone was seen a few times. V gene TRBV19 combines with J gene TRBJ2-2; 7 bases agree with TRBD2. This CDR3 comprises 15 residues. V was pared by 5 bases and J by 7 bases, with 10 bases of the junction left unmatched. The germline gives CDR1 LNHDA, CDR2 SQIVND (reference sequence). CDR3 protein: CASSSLEGRVGELFF. DNA for the CDR3: TGTGCCAGTAGTTCCCTTGAAGGGAGGGTCGGGGAGCTGTTTTTT.

The table lists this clone with a few counts. The V call is TRBV6-6, the J call TRBJ2-7; D perhaps matches TRBD2 (5 bases). Germline CDR1 reads MNHNY; CDR2 reads SVGAGI (reference sequence). V gave up 6 bases and J gave up 3 bases, with 18 bases separating them. This CDR3 is built from 15 residues. The CDR3 DNA is TGTGCCAGCAGCCCTCAAACTCCGGGAAGCTACGAGCAGTACGTC. It specifies CASSPQTPGSYEQYV.

V gene TRBV5-1 combines with J gene TRBJ2-3; 11 nucleotides line up with TRBD1. V shed 4 bases and J 9 bases; nucleotides not matched to a gene: 13. Germline-derived CDR1 and CDR2 are SGHRS and YFSETQ. CDR3 length: 16 amino acids. The CDR3 loop is CASSPEAGTGGQTQYF. The CDR3 bases are TGCGCCAGCAGCCCGGAAGCCGGGACAGGGGGGCAAACGCAGTATTTT.

J is TRBJ2-2 and V is TRBV5-1; tentative D call: TRBD2 (5 bases). V was cut by 4 bases and J by 0 bases, with 16 bases left in between. The CDR3 consists of 17 residues. Germline V gene sequence: CDR1 SGHRS, CDR2 YFSETQ. CDR3 sequence: CASSPDPLRANTGELFF. The CDR3 DNA follows: TGCGCCAGCAGCCCGGACCCGCTGAGGGCGAACACCGGGGAGCTGTTTTTT.

The chain recombines TRBV18 with TRBJ2-3; D is possibly TRBD1 (5 bases). CDR3 size: 18 residues. Germline assignment: CDR1 KGHSH and CDR2 LQKENI. V gave up 3 bases and J gave up 2 bases, with 21 bases separating them. CDR3 protein: CASSPEDVGATLTDTQYF. The CDR3, as DNA: TGTGCCAGCTCACCTGAGGATGTAGGGGCTACTCTCACAGATACGCAGTATTTT. Looking up the rest from reference TRBV18 and TRBJ2-3 gives the full variable domain: NAGVMQNPRHLVRRRGQEARLRCSPMKGHSHVYWYRQLPEEGLKFMVYLQKENIIDESGMPKERFSAEFPKEGPSILRIQQVVRGDSAAYFCASSPEDVGATLTDTQYFGPGTRLTVL.

The DNA of the CDR3 is TGTGCCAGCAGCTTTCAGGGTAATGGAAACACCATATATTTT. It codes for CASSFQGNGNTIYF. This sequence joins TRBV11-2 and TRBJ1-3; tentatively, D is TRBD1 (5 bases). V was cut by 3 bases and J by 3 bases, with 9 bases left in between. The CDR3 has 14 amino acids. Germline CDR1 SGHAT, CDR2 FQNNGV.

The chain links TRBV9 to TRBJ2-3, with D maybe TRBD1 (5 bases). The CDR3 contains 16 residues. Germline CDR1 and CDR2: SGDLS and YYNGEE. V was cut by 0 bases and J by 5 bases, with 16 bases left in between. CDR3 bases: TGTGCCAGCAGCGTAGAGGTGGGCAGGGCCGGAGATACGCAGTATTTT. This encodes CASSVEVGRAGDTQYF.

This chain links TRBV9 with TRBJ1-2; D not certain. The CDR3 has 15 residues. The V gene's germline CDR1 is SGDLS and CDR2 YYNGEE. Trimming removed 0 bases from V and 2 bases from J, with 11 bases in between. The CDR3 region has the DNA TGTGCCAGCAGCGTAGGTCGAGGATACAACTATGGCTACACCTTC. Protein: CASSVGRGYNYGYTF.

The chain combines TRBV19 with TRBJ1-2, with D perhaps TRBD1 (5 bases). Trimming removed 0 bases from V and 8 bases from J, with 16 bases in between. CDR3 size: 15 residues. Germline V CDR1 and CDR2: LNHDA, SQIVND (reference sequence). The DNA for the CDR3 is TGTGCCAGTAGTATAGATCCGCCCCGGGGGAGAGGCTACACCTTC. Amino acid sequence: CASSIDPPRGRGYTF. The variable domain in full, with the rest retrieved from reference TRBV19 and TRBJ1-2, is DGGITQSPKYLFRKEGQNVTLSCEQNLNHDAMYWYRQDPGQGLRLIYYSQIVNDFQKGDIAEGYSVSREKKESFPLTVTSAQKNPTAFYLCASSIDPPRGRGYTFGSGTRLTVV.

The rearrangement links TRBV5-4 to TRBJ2-7, with 10 bases aligning to TRBD2. This CDR3 has 13 residues. V shed 4 bases, J shed 3 bases, and the junction held 1 base outside the gene matches. Germline lookup yields CDR1 SGHNT and CDR2 YYREEE (reference sequence). Here the CDR3 DNA reads TGTGCCAGCAGCCAGCGGGGGGGCTACGAGCAGTACTTC. As protein: CASSQRGGYEQYF.